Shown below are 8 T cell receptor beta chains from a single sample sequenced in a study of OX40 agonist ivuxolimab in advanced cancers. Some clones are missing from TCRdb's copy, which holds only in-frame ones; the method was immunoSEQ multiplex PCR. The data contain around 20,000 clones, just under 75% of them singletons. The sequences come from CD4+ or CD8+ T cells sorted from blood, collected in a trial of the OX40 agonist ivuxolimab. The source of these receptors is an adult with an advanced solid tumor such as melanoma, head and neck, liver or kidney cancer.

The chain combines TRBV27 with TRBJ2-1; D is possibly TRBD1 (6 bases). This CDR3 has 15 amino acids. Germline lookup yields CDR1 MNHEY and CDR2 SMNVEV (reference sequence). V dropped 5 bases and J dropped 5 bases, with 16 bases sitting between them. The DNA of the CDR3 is TGTGCCAGCAGTGGAATCGGGACACCCAACAATGAGCAGTTCTTC. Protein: CASSGIGTPNNEQFF.

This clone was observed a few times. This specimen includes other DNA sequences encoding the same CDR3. The DNA for the CDR3 is TGTGCCAGCAGCGTATTTGCGGGGGAGAACACCGGGGAGCTGTTTTTT. Translation gives CASSVFAGENTGELFF. The rearrangement uses TRBV9 and TRBJ2-2; 7 bases line up with TRBD2. Trimming took 1 base from V and 1 from J; bases not matched to a gene: 4. The CDR3 extends over 16 amino acids. Per the germline V gene, CDR1 is SGDLS and CDR2 is YYNGEE.

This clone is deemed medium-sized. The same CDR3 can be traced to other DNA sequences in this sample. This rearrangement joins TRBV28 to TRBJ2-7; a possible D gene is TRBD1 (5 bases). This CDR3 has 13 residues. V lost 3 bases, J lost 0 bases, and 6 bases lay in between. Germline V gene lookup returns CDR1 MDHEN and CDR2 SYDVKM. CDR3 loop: CASSLQGSYEQYF. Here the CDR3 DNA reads TGTGCCAGCAGTTTGCAGGGCTCCTACGAGCAGTACTTC.

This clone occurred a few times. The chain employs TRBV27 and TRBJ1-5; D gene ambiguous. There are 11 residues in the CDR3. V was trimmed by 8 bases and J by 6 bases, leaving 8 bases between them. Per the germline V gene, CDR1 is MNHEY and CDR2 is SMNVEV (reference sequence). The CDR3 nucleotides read TGTGCCAGCGGCAACGCTCAGCCCCAGCATTTT. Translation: CASGNAQPQHF.

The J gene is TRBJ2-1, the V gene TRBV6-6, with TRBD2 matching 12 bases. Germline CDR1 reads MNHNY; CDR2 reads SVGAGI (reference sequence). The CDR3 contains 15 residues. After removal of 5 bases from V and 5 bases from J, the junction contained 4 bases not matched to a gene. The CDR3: CASSASGRANNEQFF. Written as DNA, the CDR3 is TGTGCCAGCAGTGCTAGCGGGAGGGCAAACAATGAGCAGTTCTTC.

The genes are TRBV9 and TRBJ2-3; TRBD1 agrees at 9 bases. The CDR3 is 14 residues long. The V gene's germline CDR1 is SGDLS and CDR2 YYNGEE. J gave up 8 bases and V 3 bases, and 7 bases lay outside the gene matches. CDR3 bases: TGTGCCAGCAGCGACGGGACAGGGTCGGTTACGCAGTATTTT. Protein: CASSDGTGSVTQYF. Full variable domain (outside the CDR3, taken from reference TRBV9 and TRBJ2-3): DSGVTQTPKHLITATGQRVTLRCSPRSGDLSVYWYQQSLDQGLQFLIQYYNGEERAKGNILERFSAQQFPDLHSELNLSSLELGDSALYFCASSDGTGSVTQYFGPGTRLTVL.

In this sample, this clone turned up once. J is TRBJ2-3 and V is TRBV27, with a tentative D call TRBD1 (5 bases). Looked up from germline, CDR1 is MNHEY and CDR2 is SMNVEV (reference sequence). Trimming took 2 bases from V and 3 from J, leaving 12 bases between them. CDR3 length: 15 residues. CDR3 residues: CASSLLRDKTDTQYF. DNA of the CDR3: TGTGCCAGCAGTTTACTCAGGGATAAGACAGATACGCAGTATTTT.

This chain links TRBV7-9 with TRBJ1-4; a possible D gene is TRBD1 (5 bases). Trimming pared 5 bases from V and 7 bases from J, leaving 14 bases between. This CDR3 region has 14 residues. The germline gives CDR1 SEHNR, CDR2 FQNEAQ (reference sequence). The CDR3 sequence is CASSTLQGFEKLFF. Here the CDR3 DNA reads TGTGCCAGCAGCACCCTCCAGGGCTTTGAAAAACTGTTTTTT.